This TCR beta chain was sequenced during a study of blood T cell repertoires in COVID-19. Study information: Spain, Italy and the United States supplied samples that represented acute and convalescent COVID-19. Sample material is recorded as cDNA or gDNA derived from T cells, B-cell-depleted T cells, or PBMCs.

TCRdb's copy holds only in-frame clones and misses some; the assay was immunoSEQ multiplex PCR. The sample holds 12,000 or so clones, 82% seen once. Deletions cut 0 bases from V and 2 bases from J, with 7 bases between. The CDR3 extends over 15 amino acids. CDR1 is SGHTA and CDR2 is FQGTGA in the germline V gene. This sequence joins TRBV7-3 and TRBJ2-2; unclear D gene. The specimen sequenced was peripheral blood. The receptor was derived from a human donor in a cohort sampled during active COVID-19. CDR3 loop: CASSLTGQNTGELFF. For the CDR3, the DNA is TGTGCCAGCAGCTTAACTGGGCAAAACACCGGGGAGCTGTTTTTT.